A single TCR beta chain is shown here with its context. Its antigen is as yet unknown. The data are from a study of post-analysis software for immune sequencing data. Study-level findings and limits: Included in a set of about 5 TRBV segments more frequent in patients than controls were TRBV5-6, TRBV5-1 and TRBV20-1.

Germline lookup yields CDR1 LNHNV and CDR2 YYDKDF (reference sequence). V was shortened by 3 bases and J by 10 bases, with 10 bases between the two germline ends. This CDR3 region has 12 residues. Unique molecular identifiers tagged the TCR beta cDNA libraries. From approximately 0.95 to 9.8 million T cells, about 500,000 cDNA molecules were obtained. Each CDR3 protein gets one entry after TCRdb re-called the PCR reads with MiXCR. Here the sample spans hundreds of thousands of distinct CDR3 sequences, roughly 27% being singletons. The TCR sequence derives from a girl under 18 with multiple sclerosis. J is TRBJ2-1 and V is TRBV15; D is unresolved. Sequenced: blood. The CDR3 here is CATSRTVQEQFF. The CDR3 bases are TGTGCCACCAGCAGGACGGTTCAGGAGCAGTTCTTC.